Listed here are 29 T cell receptor beta chains from one sample, sequenced in a study of molecular identifiers for immune sequencing clone quantification. Each CDR3 protein is one row after TCRdb ran MiXCR on the PCR reads. Altogether 460,000 or so distinct CDR3 sequences are present, around 23% being singletons, with the ten largest covering 0.7% to 0.9%. The sequenced material came from naive CD8+ T cells from blood, with Jurkat cell RNA spiked in. Noted subset: FACS-sorted CD8+CD4-CCR7+CD45RA+ naive T cells. Receptors were obtained from a human donor in good health. Some libraries in this study had Jurkat cell RNA spiked in.

This clonotype was seen more than once but under ten times. This chain connects TRBV6-2 or TRBV6-3 to TRBJ1-1; TRBD1 is a possible D gene (5 bases). The germline V gene encodes CDR1 MNHEY and CDR2 SVGEGT. The CDR3 has 12 amino acids. Trimming removed 2 bases from V and 7 bases from J, with 8 bases in between. CDR3 amino acids: CASSYPGLEAFF. The CDR3 nucleotides are TGTGCCAGCAGTTACCCAGGGCTTGAAGCTTTCTTT.

The gene calls are TRBV27 and TRBJ2-7, with 8 bases that match TRBD2. The V gene end was trimmed by 2 bases and the J gene end by 5 bases; junction bases not matched to a gene: 5. The CDR3 is made up of 14 amino acids. Germline V gene sequence: CDR1 MNHEY, CDR2 SMNVEV (reference sequence). Written as DNA, the CDR3 is TGTGCCAGCAGTTTAGTAGCGGGATTCGACGAGCAGTACTTC. Amino acid sequence: CASSLVAGFDEQYF.

This clonotype was counted between two and nine times. CDR3 sequence: CASSLEVGRGFDEQYF. The DNA for the CDR3 is TGTGCCAGCAGCTTAGAAGTCGGGCGGGGGTTCGACGAGCAGTACTTC. The chain joins TRBV7-9 to TRBJ2-7; the match to TRBD2 covers 7 bases. The trim removed 1 base at V and 5 bases at J, leaving 11 bases unmatched. Per the germline V gene, CDR1 is SEHNR and CDR2 is FQNEAQ (reference sequence). This CDR3 comprises 16 residues.

At least ten counts were recorded for this clonotype. The J gene is TRBJ2-5, the V gene TRBV12-3 or TRBV12-4, with a tentative D call TRBD1 (6 bases). Trimming shortened V by 5 bases and J by 4 bases, and 20 bases separated the two germline ends. The CDR3 totals 16 residues. The CDR3 here is CASSDSRVGAGETQYF. The DNA for the CDR3 is TGTGCCAGCAGTGACTCCAGGGTGGGGGCTGGAGAGACCCAGTACTTC.

The chain recombines TRBV5-4 with TRBJ2-7; possibly TRBD1 or TRBD2 for D (7 bases each). Germline CDR1 SGHNT, CDR2 YYREEE (reference sequence). The CDR3 runs 15 residues. V dropped 4 bases and J dropped 0 bases, with 14 bases sitting between them. CDR3 residues: CASSGGDRPSYEQYF. CDR3 DNA sequence: TGTGCCAGCAGCGGGGGGGACAGACCCTCCTACGAGCAGTACTTC. The full variable domain, completed using reference TRBV5-4 and TRBJ2-7, is ETGVTQSPTHLIKTRGQQVTLRCSSQSGHNTVSWYQQALGQGPQFIFQYYREEENGRGNFPPRFSGLQFPNYSSELNVNALELDDSALYLCASSGGDRPSYEQYFGPGTRLTVT.

This clonotype was detected once. Relative to the germline gene, one junction end is altered; a read error may explain this. The chain has TRBV12-3 or TRBV12-4 and TRBJ1-4, with D maybe TRBD1 (5 bases). The CDR3 is 14 residues long. The CDR3 region has the DNA TGTGCCAGCAGTTTGGAGGGGTTAAATGGAAAACTGTTTTTT. It translates to CASSLEGLNGKLFF.

This clonotype was seen a handful of times. The chain couples TRBV21-1 to TRBJ2-3. TRBV21-1 is a pseudogene segment. The CDR3 runs 14 residues. The CDR3: CASSKKDHTDTQYF. In DNA, the CDR3 is TGTGCCAGCAGCAAAAAGGACCACACAGATACGCAGTATTTT.

This clonotype has only a few counts. The chain employs TRBV4-1 and TRBJ1-6; D is unresolved. CDR3 size: 17 residues. Germline CDR1 is MGHRA and CDR2 is YSYEKL. Trimming cost V 1 base and J 9 bases, with 19 bases left between them. Here the CDR3 DNA reads TGCGCCAGCAGCCAAGCCGCTACCGATGAGCGGGGTTCACCCCTCCACTTT. Translation gives CASSQAATDERGSPLHF.

This clonotype occurred a few times. The CDR3 DNA reads as TGTGCCAGCAGTTACTCAGGGCTGAGTACCTACGAGCAGTACTTC. This translates into CASSYSGLSTYEQYF. V usage is TRBV6-5 and J usage is TRBJ2-7; D unresolved. Germline-derived CDR1 and CDR2 are MNHEY and SVGAGI. The CDR3 runs 15 residues. V was pared by 0 bases and J by 2 bases, with 11 bases between.

This clonotype has just a few counts. The chain carries TRBV6-2 or TRBV6-3 and TRBJ2-7; the D gene could be TRBD1 or TRBD2 (6 bases each). Trimming took off 5 bases at V and 2 bases at J, with 16 bases between the two ends. Germline V CDR1 and CDR2: MNHEY, SVGEGT. The CDR3 is 15 residues long. The chain's CDR3 is CASSTRRGRTYEQYF. As DNA, the CDR3 is TGTGCCAGCAGTACCCGACGGGGGCGGACCTACGAGCAGTACTTC.

Ten or more counts support this clonotype. CDR3 sequence reads: CASSRTGDTQYF. CDR3 DNA: TGTGCCAGCAGTCGGACAGGCGATACGCAGTATTTT. This rearrangement joins TRBV6-2 or TRBV6-3 to TRBJ2-3; 7 nucleotides align to TRBD1. The CDR3 has 12 residues. Germline V lookup: CDR1 MNHEY, CDR2 SVGEGT. J gave up 6 bases and V 5 bases, and 2 bases lay outside the gene matches.

This chain joins TRBV6-2 or TRBV6-3 and TRBJ2-1; D ambiguous. The length of the CDR3 is 16 residues. V lost 5 bases, J lost 0 bases, and 14 bases lay in between. Germline V lookup: CDR1 MNHEY, CDR2 SVGEGT. The CDR3 DNA is TGTGCCAGCAGTCCCCGACCCCAGAGCTCCTACAATGAGCAGTTCTTC. It translates to CASSPRPQSSYNEQFF.

The table lists this clonotype with many counts. The chain employs TRBV29-1 and TRBJ2-1; D unclear. The CDR3 has 12 residues. In germline, CDR1 is SQVTM, CDR2 ANQGSEA. V gave up 7 bases and J gave up 1 base, with 8 bases separating them. CDR3 coding DNA: TGCAGCGCGGGCCTTTCCTACAATGAGCAGTTCTTC. It specifies CSAGLSYNEQFF.

This clonotype came up a few times. V usage is TRBV6-5 and J usage is TRBJ1-1, with D possibly being TRBD1 (5 bases). CDR1 is MNHEY, CDR2 SVGAGI, per germline. V gave up 0 bases and J gave up 5 bases, with 22 bases separating them. The CDR3 has 18 residues. The DNA of the CDR3 is TGTGCCAGCAGTTACTCATCTCCGTCATGGGGCCGGGAGACTGAAGCTTTCTTT. Amino acid sequence: CASSYSSPSWGRETEAFF.

A few counts support this clonotype. The chain is built from TRBV7-9 and TRBJ2-1, with a weak D call TRBD2 (5 bases). CDR3 length: 16 residues. With 5 bases removed from V and 4 bases from J, the gap between germline ends came to 18 bases. From germline, CDR1 is SEHNR and CDR2 FQNEAQ (reference sequence). The CDR3 sequence is CASSPRGGGGYNEQFF. CDR3 DNA: TGTGCCAGCAGCCCCCGGGGTGGCGGAGGATACAATGAGCAGTTCTTC.

This clonotype was observed a handful of times. DNA of the CDR3: TGCGCCAGCAGCCAACTCCAGGGGGTTCACGAGCAGTACTTC. Amino acid sequence: CASSQLQGVHEQYF. The rearrangement uses TRBV4-3 and TRBJ2-7; 7 bases fit TRBD1. The CDR3 consists of 14 residues. The germline gives CDR1 LGHNA, CDR2 YSLEER. J was trimmed by 5 bases and V by 2 bases; bases with no gene match: 6.

The chain carries TRBV14 and TRBJ2-1; 7 bases are a match to TRBD1. The junction had 7 bases not matched to a gene; V was cut back by 3 bases and J by 8 bases. Looked up from germline, CDR1 is SGHDN and CDR2 is FVKESK. The CDR3 totals 14 residues. The CDR3 sequence is CASSHPTGSDEQFF. The CDR3 DNA sequence: TGTGCCAGCAGCCACCCGACAGGGTCGGATGAGCAGTTCTTC.

This chain uses TRBV4-1 with TRBJ2-7, with 14 bases matching TRBD2. The V segment lost 1 base and the J segment 6 bases; nucleotides outside the gene matches: 2. The germline gives CDR1 MGHRA, CDR2 YSYEKL. CDR3 length equals 15 residues. The CDR3 region has the DNA TGCGCCAGCAGCCAAGTGACTAGCGGGGGGGCCGAGCAGTACTTC. The encoded protein is CASSQVTSGGAEQYF.

This clonotype came up a few times. The V and J genes are TRBV20-1 and TRBJ1-5; D gene ambiguous. This CDR3 comprises 15 residues. The germline gives CDR1 DFQATT, CDR2 SNEGSKA (reference sequence). Between the trimmed V and J ends, which lost 0 bases and 2 bases, there was a span of 11 bases. The CDR3: CSARDLQEGNQPQHF. CDR3 bases: TGCAGTGCTAGAGATCTGCAGGAGGGCAATCAGCCCCAGCATTTT.

This chain joins TRBV4-1 and TRBJ1-1; the D gene is possibly TRBD1 (5 bases). Germline V gene lookup returns CDR1 MGHRA and CDR2 YSYEKL. The CDR3 runs to 15 residues. V dropped 1 base and J dropped 0 bases, with 9 bases sitting between them. CDR3 amino acids: CASSQVGPMNTEAFF. The DNA for the CDR3 is TGCGCCAGCAGCCAAGTGGGACCCATGAACACTGAAGCTTTCTTT.

This clonotype was picked up a small number of times. The chain recombines TRBV19 with TRBJ2-2; 8 bases agree with TRBD1. CDR3 length: 15 residues. Trimming at V came to 6 bases and at J to 1 base, leaving 4 bases not matched to a gene. Germline lookup yields CDR1 LNHDA and CDR2 SQIVND (reference sequence). The CDR3 loop is CASRTGTGNTGELFF. In DNA, the CDR3 is TGTGCCAGTAGAACCGGGACAGGGAACACCGGGGAGCTGTTTTTT. Full variable domain (outside the CDR3, taken from reference TRBV19 and TRBJ2-2): DGGITQSPKYLFRKEGQNVTLSCEQNLNHDAMYWYRQDPGQGLRLIYYSQIVNDFQKGDIAEGYSVSREKKESFPLTVTSAQKNPTAFYLCASRTGTGNTGELFFGEGSRLTVL.

The CDR3 nucleotides read TGTGCCAGCAGTTTAGCCCCCGAGGGTACAACAGCCCAGCATTTT. Protein: CASSLAPEGTTAQHF. J is TRBJ1-5 and V is TRBV28; D is unresolved. The CDR3 length is 15 residues. Germline values: CDR1 MDHEN, CDR2 SYDVKM. Trimming cost V 2 bases and J 11 bases, with 19 bases left between them.

The table lists this clonotype with a few counts. This sequence joins TRBV30 and TRBJ1-3; the D is unclear. CDR1 is GTSNPN and CDR2 is SVGIG in the germline V gene (reference sequence). Deletions cut 4 bases from V and 0 bases from J, with 7 bases between. The CDR3 runs to 13 residues. CDR3 nucleotides: TGTGCCTGGACGCAGAGCTCTGGAAACACCATATATTTT. This sequence encodes CAWTQSSGNTIYF.

This clonotype occurred a few times. The chain couples TRBV30 to TRBJ1-2; 7 bases align to TRBD1. The CDR3 totals 15 residues. Looked up from germline, CDR1 is GTSNPN and CDR2 is SVGIG (reference sequence). Trimming at V came to 4 bases and at J to 3 bases, leaving 11 bases not matched to a gene. CDR3: CAWNSLRQGHYGYTF. The CDR3 bases are TGTGCCTGGAACTCACTGCGACAGGGACACTATGGCTACACCTTC.

Remarks on this clonotype: At one end the junction does not follow the germline gene, possibly because of a read error. The chain links TRBV13 to TRBJ2-7, with 10 bases lining up with TRBD2. Germline CDR1 PRHDT, CDR2 FYEKMQ (reference sequence). The CDR3 loop spans 14 amino acids. The DNA of the CDR3 is TGTGCCAGCAGCCCTCGGACTAGCGGTAACGAGCAGTCCTTC. Encoded protein: CASSPRTSGNEQSF.

The table lists this clonotype with a few counts. This rearrangement joins TRBV12-3 or TRBV12-4 to TRBJ2-1; 14 positions match TRBD2. The V and J ends lost 7 bases and 6 bases, in that order; junction bases with no gene match: 11. The CDR3 is 17 amino acids. In nucleotides, the CDR3 is TGTGCCAGCACCTTCCCAATGGGGACTAGCGGGAGCAATGAGCAGTTCTTC. The encoded protein is CASTFPMGTSGSNEQFF.

This clonotype was counted only a few times. The rearrangement joins TRBV19 to TRBJ2-3; 11 bases map to TRBD2. The CDR3 totals 17 residues. The V gene's germline CDR1 is LNHDA and CDR2 SQIVND (reference sequence). Unmatched junction bases numbered 7, after V lost 3 bases and J lost 2 bases. Here the CDR3 DNA reads TGTGCCAGTAGTATGATCTTACTAGCGGGGGACACAGATACGCAGTATTTT. Its translation is CASSMILLAGDTDTQYF.

The chain recombines TRBV28 with TRBJ1-2; perhaps TRBD1 as D (5 bases). CDR1 and CDR2 (germline): MDHEN, SYDVKM. V gave up 5 bases and J gave up 3 bases, with 19 bases separating them. The CDR3 extends over 16 amino acids. This CDR3 is CASSPPPQGRDYGYTF. As DNA, the CDR3 is TGTGCCAGCAGTCCACCCCCCCAGGGTCGTGACTATGGCTACACCTTC.

The V and J genes are TRBV30 and TRBJ2-3, with 10 bases identical to TRBD2. J gave up 6 bases and V 2 bases, and 8 bases lay outside the gene matches. The germline V gene has CDR1 GTSNPN and CDR2 SVGIG (reference sequence). CDR3 size: 15 residues. The CDR3 loop is CAWSLAGGKADTQYF. The CDR3 DNA reads as TGTGCCTGGAGTTTAGCGGGGGGCAAGGCCGATACGCAGTATTTT.